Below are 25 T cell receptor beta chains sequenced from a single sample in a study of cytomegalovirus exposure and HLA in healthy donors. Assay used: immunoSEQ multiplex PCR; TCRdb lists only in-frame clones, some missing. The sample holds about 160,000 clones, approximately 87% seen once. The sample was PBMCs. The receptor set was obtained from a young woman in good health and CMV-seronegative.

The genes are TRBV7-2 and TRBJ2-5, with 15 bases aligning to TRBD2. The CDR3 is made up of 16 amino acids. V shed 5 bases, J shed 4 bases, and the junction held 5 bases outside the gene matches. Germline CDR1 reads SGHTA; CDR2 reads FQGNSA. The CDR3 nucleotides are TGTGCCAGCAGCACAGGACTAGCGGGGGGGGCAGAGACCCAGTACTTC. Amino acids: CASSTGLAGGAETQYF.

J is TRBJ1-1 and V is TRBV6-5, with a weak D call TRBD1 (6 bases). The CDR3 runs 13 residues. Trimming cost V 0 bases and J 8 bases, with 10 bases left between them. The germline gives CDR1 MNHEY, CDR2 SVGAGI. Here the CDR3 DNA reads TGTGCCAGCAGTTACTCGGACACAGGGGAAGCTTTCTTT. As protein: CASSYSDTGEAFF.

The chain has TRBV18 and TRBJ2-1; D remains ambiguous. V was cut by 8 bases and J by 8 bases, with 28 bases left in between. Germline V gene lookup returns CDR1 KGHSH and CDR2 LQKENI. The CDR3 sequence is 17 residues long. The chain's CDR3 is CASLPPSSTGAGDEQFF. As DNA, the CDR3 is TGTGCCAGCCTACCACCAAGTTCCACCGGAGCTGGCGATGAGCAGTTCTTC.

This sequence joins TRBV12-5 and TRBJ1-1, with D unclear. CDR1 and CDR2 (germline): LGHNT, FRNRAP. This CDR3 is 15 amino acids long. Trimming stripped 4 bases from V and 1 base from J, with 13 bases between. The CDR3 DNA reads TGTGCTAGTGGTTCAGGCAGGACCCCGAACACTGAAGCTTTCTTT. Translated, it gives CASGSGRTPNTEAFF.

The CDR3 protein is CASSPEIQETQYF. CDR3 coding DNA: TGTGCCAGCTCACCGGAGATTCAAGAGACCCAGTACTTC. The V gene is TRBV18, the J gene TRBJ2-5, with unresolved D. The CDR3 extends over 13 amino acids. Trimming took off 3 bases at V and 2 bases at J, with 7 bases between the two ends. Germline assignment: CDR1 KGHSH and CDR2 LQKENI.

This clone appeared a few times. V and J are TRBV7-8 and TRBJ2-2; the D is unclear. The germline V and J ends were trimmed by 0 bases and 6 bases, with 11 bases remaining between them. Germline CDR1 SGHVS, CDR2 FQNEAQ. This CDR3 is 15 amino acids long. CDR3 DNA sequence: TGTGCCAGCAGCTTAGCGGGTCATAGGGCCGGGGAGCTGTTTTTT. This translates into CASSLAGHRAGELFF.

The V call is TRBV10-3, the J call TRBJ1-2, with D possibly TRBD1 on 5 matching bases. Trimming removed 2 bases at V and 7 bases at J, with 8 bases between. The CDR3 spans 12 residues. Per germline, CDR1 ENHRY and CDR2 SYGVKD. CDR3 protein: CAISEGGTGYTF. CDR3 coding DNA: TGTGCCATCAGTGAGGGGGGAACTGGCTACACCTTC.

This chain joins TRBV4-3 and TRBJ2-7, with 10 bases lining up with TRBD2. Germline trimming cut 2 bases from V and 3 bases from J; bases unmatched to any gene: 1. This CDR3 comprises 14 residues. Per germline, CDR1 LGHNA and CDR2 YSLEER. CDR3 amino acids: CASSQLAGVYEQYF. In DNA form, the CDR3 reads TGCGCCAGCAGCCAACTAGCGGGAGTCTACGAGCAGTACTTC.

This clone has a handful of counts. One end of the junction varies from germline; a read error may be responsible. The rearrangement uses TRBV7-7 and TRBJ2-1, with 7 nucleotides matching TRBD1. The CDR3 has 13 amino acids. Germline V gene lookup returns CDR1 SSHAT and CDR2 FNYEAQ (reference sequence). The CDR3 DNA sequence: TGTGCTAGCAGCTTAGACAGGGCTAGTGAGCAGTTCTTC. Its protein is CASSLDRASEQFF.

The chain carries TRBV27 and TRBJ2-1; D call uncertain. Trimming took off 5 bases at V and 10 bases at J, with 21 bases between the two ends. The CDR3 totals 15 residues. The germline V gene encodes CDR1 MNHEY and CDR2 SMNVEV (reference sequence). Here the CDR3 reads CASSPRLLRSFEQFF. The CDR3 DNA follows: TGTGCCAGCAGTCCAAGACTGCTACGCTCATTCGAGCAGTTCTTC.

Here the CDR3 reads CASSLGAGWGTEETQYF. CDR3 nucleotides: TGTGCCAGCAGCTTAGGGGCGGGTTGGGGGACCGAAGAGACCCAGTACTTC. V and J are TRBV11-2 and TRBJ2-5; tentatively, D is TRBD1 or TRBD2 (5 bases each). Germline CDR1 reads SGHAT; CDR2 reads FQNNGV. This CDR3 is built from 17 residues. V lost 1 base to trimming and J lost 3 bases, with 18 bases between them.

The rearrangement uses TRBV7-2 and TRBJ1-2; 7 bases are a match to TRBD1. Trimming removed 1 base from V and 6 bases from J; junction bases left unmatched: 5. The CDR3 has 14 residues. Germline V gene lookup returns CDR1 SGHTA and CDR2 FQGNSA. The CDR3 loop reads CASSLGHGTDGYTF. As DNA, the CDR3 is TGTGCCAGCAGCTTAGGACACGGGACAGATGGCTACACCTTC.

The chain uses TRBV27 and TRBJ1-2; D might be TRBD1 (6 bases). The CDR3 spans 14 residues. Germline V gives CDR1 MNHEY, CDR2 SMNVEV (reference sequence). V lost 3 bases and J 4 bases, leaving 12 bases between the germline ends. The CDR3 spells CASSFTQGFYGYTF. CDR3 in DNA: TGTGCCAGCAGTTTCACACAGGGATTCTATGGCTACACCTTC.

The CDR3 is CASGGFSYNEQFF. The CDR3 DNA follows: TGTGCCAGCGGGGGGTTTTCCTACAATGAGCAGTTCTTC. This chain uses TRBV28 with TRBJ2-1, with D perhaps matching TRBD2 (6 bases). Trimming took off 8 bases at V and 1 base at J, with 9 bases between the two ends. CDR3 size: 13 residues. Germline V lookup: CDR1 MDHEN, CDR2 SYDVKM.

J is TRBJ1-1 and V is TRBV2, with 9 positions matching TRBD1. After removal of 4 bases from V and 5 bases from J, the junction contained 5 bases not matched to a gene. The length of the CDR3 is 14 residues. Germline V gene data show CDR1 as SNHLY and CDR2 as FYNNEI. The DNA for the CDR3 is TGTGCCAGCAGTGCCGGGACAGGGTTTACTGAAGCTTTCTTT. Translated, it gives CASSAGTGFTEAFF.

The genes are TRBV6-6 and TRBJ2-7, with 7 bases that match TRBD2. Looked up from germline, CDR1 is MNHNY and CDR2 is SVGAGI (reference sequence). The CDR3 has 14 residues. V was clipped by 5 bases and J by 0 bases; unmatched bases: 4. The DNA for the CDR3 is TGTGCCAGCAGTCAAGCGGGACTCTCCTACGAGCAGTACTTC. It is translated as CASSQAGLSYEQYF.

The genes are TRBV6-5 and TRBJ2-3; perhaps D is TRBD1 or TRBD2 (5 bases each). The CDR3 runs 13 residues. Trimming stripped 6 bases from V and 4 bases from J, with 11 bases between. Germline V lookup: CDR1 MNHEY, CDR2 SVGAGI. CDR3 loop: CASRGRSPDTQYF. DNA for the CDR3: TGTGCCAGCAGGGGACGCTCCCCAGATACGCAGTATTTT.

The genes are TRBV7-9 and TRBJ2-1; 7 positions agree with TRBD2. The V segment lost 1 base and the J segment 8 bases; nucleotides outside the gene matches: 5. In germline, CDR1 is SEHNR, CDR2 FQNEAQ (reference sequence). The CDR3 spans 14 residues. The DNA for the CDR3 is TGTGCCAGCAGCTTAGGGACTAGGCGCTATGAGCAGTTCTTC. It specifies CASSLGTRRYEQFF.

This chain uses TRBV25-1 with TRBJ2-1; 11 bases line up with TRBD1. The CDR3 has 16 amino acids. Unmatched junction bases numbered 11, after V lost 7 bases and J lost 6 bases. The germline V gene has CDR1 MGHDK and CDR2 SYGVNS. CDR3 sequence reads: CASKAEDRGPSNEQFF. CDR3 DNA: TGTGCCAGCAAGGCCGAGGACAGGGGGCCTAGCAATGAGCAGTTCTTC.

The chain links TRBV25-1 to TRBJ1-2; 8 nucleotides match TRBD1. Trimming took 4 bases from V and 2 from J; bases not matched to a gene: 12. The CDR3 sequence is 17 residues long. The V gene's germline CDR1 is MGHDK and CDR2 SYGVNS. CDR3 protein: CASSVQTGTGFNYGYTF. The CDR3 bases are TGTGCCAGCAGTGTTCAAACCGGGACAGGATTCAACTATGGCTACACCTTC.

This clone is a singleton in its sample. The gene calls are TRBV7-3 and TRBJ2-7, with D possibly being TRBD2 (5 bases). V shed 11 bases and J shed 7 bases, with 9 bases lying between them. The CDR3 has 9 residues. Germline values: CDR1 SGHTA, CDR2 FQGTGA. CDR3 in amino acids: CAHRREQYF. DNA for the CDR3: TGTGCCCATCGGAGGGAGCAGTACTTC.

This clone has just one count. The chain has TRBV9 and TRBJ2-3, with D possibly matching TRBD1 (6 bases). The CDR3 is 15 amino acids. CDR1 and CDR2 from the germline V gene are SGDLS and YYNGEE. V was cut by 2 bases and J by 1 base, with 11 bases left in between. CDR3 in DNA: TGTGCCAGCAGCGTTATGGGGGCCCGCACAGATACGCAGTATTTT. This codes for CASSVMGARTDTQYF.

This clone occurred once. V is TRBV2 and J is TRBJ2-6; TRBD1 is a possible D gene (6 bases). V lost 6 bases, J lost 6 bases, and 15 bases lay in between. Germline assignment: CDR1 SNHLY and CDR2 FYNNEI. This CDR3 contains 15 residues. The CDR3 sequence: CASRADRNEANVLTF. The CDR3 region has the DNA TGTGCCAGCAGGGCCGACAGGAACGAGGCCAACGTCCTGACTTTC. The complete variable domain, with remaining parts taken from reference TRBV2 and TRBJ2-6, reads EPEVTQTPSHQVTQMGQEVILRCVPISNHLYFYWYRQILGQKVEFLVSFYNNEISEKSEIFDDQFSVERPDGSNFTLKIRSTKLEDSAMYFCASRADRNEANVLTFGAGSRLTVL.

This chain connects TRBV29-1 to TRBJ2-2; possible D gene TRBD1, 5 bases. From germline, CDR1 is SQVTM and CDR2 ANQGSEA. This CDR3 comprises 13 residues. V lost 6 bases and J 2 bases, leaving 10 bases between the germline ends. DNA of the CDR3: TGCAGCGTAGCAGACAGAAACACCGGGGAGCTGTTTTTT. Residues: CSVADRNTGELFF.

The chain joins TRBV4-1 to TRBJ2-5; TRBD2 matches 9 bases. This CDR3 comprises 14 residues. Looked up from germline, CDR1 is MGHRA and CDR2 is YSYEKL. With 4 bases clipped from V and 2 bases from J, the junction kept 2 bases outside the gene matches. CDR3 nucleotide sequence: TGCGCCAGCAGCCCTAGCGGGACACAAGAGACCCAGTACTTC. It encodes CASSPSGTQETQYF.